These 30 T cell receptor beta chains were all obtained from the same sample, sequenced in a study of T cells after yellow fever vaccination. A single record per CDR3 protein comes from TCRdb applying MiXCR to the 5' RACE reads. This table has under 600,000 distinct CDR3 sequences, around a fifth appearing once. The material was PBMCs, obtained less than 25 days after the first yellow fever vaccination. These receptors all come from a man between 18 and 29 years old who received the YFV17D yellow fever vaccine.

This clonotype was observed a few times. The chain combines TRBV7-9 with TRBJ1-6, with D uncertain. The V gene lost 5 bases and the J gene lost 7 bases, with 12 bases spanning the gap. The CDR3 is made up of 14 amino acids. CDR1 is SEHNR and CDR2 is FQNEAQ in the germline V gene (reference sequence). The CDR3 sequence is CASSQGLSNSPLHF. The DNA of the CDR3 is TGTGCCAGCAGCCAAGGCCTTAGCAATTCACCCCTCCACTTT.

The chain uses TRBV29-1 and TRBJ1-1; a weak D match, TRBD1 (5 bases). This CDR3 has 11 residues. Germline assignment: CDR1 SQVTM and CDR2 ANQGSEA. V was pared by 8 bases and J by 7 bases, with 14 bases between. Written as DNA, the CDR3 is TGCAGCCAGGTCGGGGCGGGTGAAGCTTTCTTT. The encoded protein is CSQVGAGEAFF. The whole variable domain, filled in from reference TRBV29-1 and TRBJ1-1, reads SAVISQKPSRDICQRGTSLTIQCQVDSQVTMMFWYRQQPGQSLTLIATANQGSEATYESGFVIDKFPISRPNLTFSTLTVSNMSPEDSSIYLCSQVGAGEAFFGQGTRLTVV.

This clonotype was observed at least ten times. The chain joins TRBV5-5 to TRBJ2-5, with TRBD1 as a possible D gene (7 bases). Germline-derived CDR1 and CDR2 are SGHKS and YYEKEE (reference sequence). Trimming took 1 base from V and 7 from J, leaving 41 bases between them. The CDR3 is 23 amino acids. CDR3 bases: TGTGCCAGCAGCTTGAAAGTGCGGGACATTATACCTCGGGACAGTCCTGGACGGGGGACCCAGTACTTC. Its protein product is CASSLKVRDIIPRDSPGRGTQYF.

This clonotype was observed a handful of times. V and J are TRBV11-2 and TRBJ2-5, with D perhaps TRBD1 (6 bases). Trimming pared 3 bases from V and 4 bases from J, leaving 18 bases between. The germline V gene encodes CDR1 SGHAT and CDR2 FQNNGV. CDR3 size: 16 residues. The CDR3 spells CASSFTRGWGLETQYF. CDR3 in DNA: TGTGCCAGCAGCTTCACCAGGGGTTGGGGCTTAGAGACCCAGTACTTC. Full variable domain (missing parts from reference TRBV11-2 and TRBJ2-5): EAGVAQSPRYKIIEKRQSVAFWCNPISGHATLYWYQQILGQGPKLLIQFQNNGVVDDSQLPKDRFSAERLKGVDSTLKIQPAKLEDSAVYLCASSFTRGWGLETQYFGPGTRLLVL.

The gene calls are TRBV20-1 and TRBJ2-7, with a tentative D call TRBD1 (5 bases). The V gene's germline CDR1 is DFQATT and CDR2 SNEGSKA (reference sequence). The CDR3 extends over 12 amino acids. V lost 6 bases, J lost 2 bases, and 11 bases lay in between. The CDR3 nucleotides are TGCAGTGCAGCAGACAGTACCTACGAGCAGTACTTC. Amino acids: CSAADSTYEQYF.

The V gene is TRBV3-1, the J gene TRBJ2-1; TRBD2 is a possible D gene (7 bases). The CDR3 has 15 amino acids. The V end lost 2 bases, the J end lost 7 bases, and 15 bases lay between the germline ends. CDR1 is LGHDT, CDR2 YNNKEL, per germline (reference sequence). CDR3 sequence (DNA): TGTGCCAGCAGCCAACAGTGGGGGGGCCCAAATGAGCAGTTCTTC. Residues: CASSQQWGGPNEQFF.

The chain has TRBV11-2 and TRBJ1-2, with 9 bases aligning to TRBD1. V was clipped by 3 bases and J by 4 bases; unmatched bases: 6. The CDR3 consists of 15 residues. Germline CDR1 is SGHAT and CDR2 is FQNNGV. The CDR3 is CASSFYPGQGYGYTF. CDR3 nucleotide sequence: TGTGCCAGCAGCTTCTACCCGGGACAGGGCTATGGCTACACCTTC.

The sample holds a few counts of this clonotype. The chain joins TRBV4-3 to TRBJ2-3; TRBD1 is a possible D gene (6 bases). The CDR3 covers 15 residues. Between the trimmed V and J ends, which lost 3 bases and 2 bases, there was a span of 12 bases. Germline loops: CDR1 LGHNA, CDR2 YSLEER. The DNA for the CDR3 is TGCGCCAGCAGCCATGGGGACAAACCCACAGATACGCAGTATTTT. Its protein is CASSHGDKPTDTQYF.

The chain uses TRBV20-1 and TRBJ1-1; D perhaps matches TRBD1 (5 bases). V lost 1 base and J 11 bases, leaving 14 bases between the germline ends. The CDR3 has 12 residues. Germline V CDR1 and CDR2: DFQATT, SNEGSKA (reference sequence). The CDR3 reads CSARASMGEAFF. CDR3 coding DNA: TGCAGTGCTAGAGCGTCGATGGGGGAGGCTTTCTTT.

The chain uses TRBV7-9 and TRBJ2-5; 8 nucleotides agree with TRBD2. Germline V gives CDR1 SEHNR, CDR2 FQNEAQ (reference sequence). This CDR3 spans 15 amino acids. V was pared by 3 bases and J by 4 bases, with 7 bases of the junction left unmatched. In nucleotides, the CDR3 is TGTGCCAGCAGCTTCCAGCGGGGGACCCTAGAGACCCAGTACTTC. This translates into CASSFQRGTLETQYF.

This clonotype has only a few counts. V usage is TRBV2 and J usage is TRBJ1-5; D not certain. The ends were cut back, 10 bases at V and 0 bases at J, with 13 bases in the middle. The length of the CDR3 is 14 residues. Germline V gene data show CDR1 as SNHLY and CDR2 as FYNNEI. In nucleotides, the CDR3 is TGTGCCACTCAAGACGGGAATAGCAATCAGCCCCAGCATTTT. Translated, it gives CATQDGNSNQPQHF.

This clonotype appeared a few times. This chain links TRBV7-9 with TRBJ2-3, with D perhaps matching TRBD2 (5 bases). The V and J ends lost 5 bases and 0 bases respectively, with 15 bases between them. The CDR3 runs to 16 residues. Germline V gene sequence: CDR1 SEHNR, CDR2 FQNEAQ (reference sequence). As DNA, the CDR3 is TGTGCCAGCAGCAACTGGGGTCAGCGGAGCACAGATACGCAGTATTTT. This translates into CASSNWGQRSTDTQYF.

There are a few counts of this clonotype. The chain is built from TRBV3-1 and TRBJ1-1; D call uncertain. The germline V gene encodes CDR1 LGHDT and CDR2 YNNKEL (reference sequence). Between the trimmed V and J ends, which lost 1 base and 7 bases, there was a span of 4 bases. The CDR3 is 11 residues long. CDR3 sequence (DNA): TGTGCCAGCAGCCAAGGGGGTGAAGCTTTCTTT. This sequence encodes CASSQGGEAFF.

The rearrangement links TRBV4-2 to TRBJ1-4, with TRBD1 matching 11 bases. CDR3 length: 15 amino acids. V dropped 3 bases and J dropped 6; count of bases not matched to a gene: 3. CDR1 and CDR2 from the germline V gene are LGHNA and YNFKEQ. The CDR3: CASSQPGQGDEKLFF. CDR3 DNA sequence: TGTGCCAGCAGCCAGCCGGGACAGGGGGATGAAAAACTGTTTTTT.

This chain connects TRBV5-4 to TRBJ1-4; 11 nucleotides align to TRBD1. V lost 1 base to trimming and J lost 8 bases; unmatched junction nucleotides: 4. The CDR3 is 15 amino acids. From germline, CDR1 is SGHNT and CDR2 YYREEE (reference sequence). CDR3 nucleotides: TGTGCCAGCAGCTTGAGGACAGGGGGCATGGAAAAACTGTTTTTT. Translation gives CASSLRTGGMEKLFF.

V gene TRBV5-1 combines with J gene TRBJ2-5, with D tentatively TRBD2 (6 bases). The CDR3 is 14 amino acids. Germline CDR1 SGHRS, CDR2 YFSETQ. The germline V and J ends were trimmed by 2 bases and 6 bases, with 14 bases remaining between them. The CDR3 DNA sequence: TGCGCCAGCAGCTTTGAGATGGAGGGGAAGACCCAGTACTTC. Amino acids: CASSFEMEGKTQYF.

This clonotype has more than one count but fewer than ten. This chain joins TRBV5-4 and TRBJ2-3; D ambiguous. Germline CDR1 and CDR2: SGHNT and YYREEE (reference sequence). The CDR3 spans 13 residues. Trimming cost V 1 base and J 2 bases, with 5 bases left between them. This CDR3 reads CASSLFITDTQYF. In nucleotides, the CDR3 is TGTGCCAGCAGCTTGTTTATCACAGATACGCAGTATTTT.

This clonotype came up a few times. V gene TRBV3-1 combines with J gene TRBJ1-5; D is perhaps TRBD1 (5 bases). The CDR3 is 16 amino acids. Germline V lookup: CDR1 LGHDT, CDR2 YNNKEL (reference sequence). Trimming took 2 bases from V and 5 from J, leaving 16 bases between them. CDR3 sequence: CASSQHWGGFDQPQHF. DNA for the CDR3: TGTGCCAGCAGCCAACATTGGGGGGGATTCGATCAGCCCCAGCATTTT. The entire variable domain, with the rest obtained from reference TRBV3-1 and TRBJ1-5, is as follows: DTAVSQTPKYLVTQMGNDKSIKCEQNLGHDTMYWYKQDSKKFLKIMFSYNNKELIINETVPNRFSPKSPDKAHLNLHINSLELGDSAVYFCASSQHWGGFDQPQHFGDGTRLSIL.

This chain joins TRBV27 and TRBJ2-3, with 10 positions matching TRBD2. Germline-derived CDR1 and CDR2 are MNHEY and SMNVEV (reference sequence). The CDR3 contains 14 residues. The V and J ends lost 10 bases and 3 bases, in that order; junction bases with no gene match: 7. Here the CDR3 DNA reads TGTGCCACCAAAGCGGGGGGGCCAACAGATACGCAGTATTTT. As protein: CATKAGGPTDTQYF.

This clonotype appeared a few times. The V and J genes are TRBV6-5 and TRBJ2-7, with D possibly being TRBD1 (6 bases). Trimming cost V 6 bases and J 6 bases, with 9 bases left between them. The CDR3 extends over 11 amino acids. Germline CDR1 is MNHEY and CDR2 is SVGAGI. As DNA, the CDR3 is TGTGCCAGCAGAACAGGGACCGAGCAGTACTTC. Encoded protein: CASRTGTEQYF.

V gene TRBV7-2 combines with J gene TRBJ2-3; a possible D gene is TRBD2 (7 bases). From germline, CDR1 is SGHTA and CDR2 FQGNSA. V was clipped by 6 bases and J by 2 bases, with 18 bases between them. The CDR3 contains 16 residues. CDR3 region: CASSAMGGHYTDTQYF. CDR3 in DNA: TGTGCCAGCAGTGCCATGGGGGGGCACTACACAGATACGCAGTATTTT.

This clonotype occurred once. This sequence joins TRBV4-2 and TRBJ2-2; D call uncertain. Between the trimmed V and J ends, which lost 0 bases and 2 bases, there was a span of 1 base. The CDR3 consists of 13 residues. Germline assignment: CDR1 LGHNA and CDR2 YNFKEQ. The CDR3 nucleotides read TGTGCCAGCAGCCAAGATAACACCGGGGAGCTGTTTTTT. This encodes CASSQDNTGELFF.

The chain combines TRBV5-1 with TRBJ1-6, with 9 bases lining up with TRBD1. Germline CDR1 SGHRS, CDR2 YFSETQ. The CDR3 contains 15 residues. V was clipped by 4 bases and J by 10 bases; unmatched bases: 9. The CDR3 sequence: CASSPRTGEESPLHF. CDR3 bases: TGCGCCAGCAGCCCCCGGACAGGGGAAGAGTCACCCCTCCACTTT.

This clonotype has just a few counts. The chain uses TRBV7-3 and TRBJ2-3, with D possibly being TRBD2 (6 bases). The CDR3 contains 17 residues. Germline CDR1 reads SGHTA; CDR2 reads FQGTGA. Trimming took off 5 bases at V and 4 bases at J, with 22 bases between the two ends. The CDR3 coding sequence is TGTGCCAGCAGCCCCACCCCAGCGGGTCTTTGGGCAGATACGCAGTATTTT. It yields the protein CASSPTPAGLWADTQYF.

J is TRBJ2-2 and V is TRBV6-5; D is undetermined. Trimming took 0 bases from V and 0 from J, leaving 14 bases between them. Germline V lookup: CDR1 MNHEY, CDR2 SVGAGI. The CDR3 spans 18 residues. Here the CDR3 reads CASSYSSSLYTNTGELFF. The CDR3 DNA reads as TGTGCCAGCAGTTACTCATCCAGTTTATATACGAACACCGGGGAGCTGTTTTTT.

The chain couples TRBV5-4 to TRBJ2-2, with 8 bases matching TRBD2. Germline-derived CDR1 and CDR2 are SGHNT and YYREEE (reference sequence). This CDR3 is built from 15 residues. V was clipped by 4 bases and J by 4 bases; unmatched bases: 6. The CDR3: CASSLTSGRTGELFF. The CDR3 DNA reads as TGTGCCAGCAGCCTAACTAGCGGACGCACCGGGGAGCTGTTTTTT. The variable domain in full, completed from reference TRBV5-4 and TRBJ2-2, reads ETGVTQSPTHLIKTRGQQVTLRCSSQSGHNTVSWYQQALGQGPQFIFQYYREEENGRGNFPPRFSGLQFPNYSSELNVNALELDDSALYLCASSLTSGRTGELFFGEGSRLTVL.

This clonotype was counted a few times. This chain uses TRBV7-6 with TRBJ2-1; 7 positions agree with TRBD1. CDR3 length: 13 amino acids. The germline CDR1 and CDR2 sequences are SGHVS and FNYEAQ. Trimming at V came to 3 bases and at J to 5 bases, leaving 1 base not matched to a gene. The chain's CDR3 is CASSFGQDNEQFF. CDR3 DNA sequence: TGTGCCAGCAGCTTTGGACAGGACAATGAGCAGTTCTTC. Drawing the rest from reference TRBV7-6 and TRBJ2-1, the complete variable domain is GAGVSQSPRYKVTKRGQDVALRCDPISGHVSLYWYRQALGQGPEFLTYFNYEAQQDKSGLPNDRFSAERPEGSISTLTIQRTEQRDSAMYRCASSFGQDNEQFFGPGTRLTVL.

The chain joins TRBV7-2 to TRBJ2-1; 16 bases line up with TRBD2. CDR1 SGHTA and CDR2 FQGNSA come from the germline V gene. V trimming: 4 bases; J trimming: 10 bases; junction bases outside the gene matches: 1. This CDR3 contains 14 residues. The CDR3: CASSSGLAGGEQFF. The DNA for the CDR3 is TGTGCCAGCAGCTCGGGACTAGCGGGGGGGGAGCAGTTCTTC.

This clonotype was recorded at least ten times. V and J are TRBV7-2 and TRBJ1-6, with 7 bases matching TRBD1. The CDR3 runs to 13 residues. J lost 10 bases, V lost 5 bases, and 5 bases had no gene match. CDR1 and CDR2 (germline): SGHTA, FQGNSA. The CDR3 bases are TGTGCCAGCAGCGGACAGGAGAGGTCACCCCTCCACTTT. It codes for CASSGQERSPLHF.

The chain has TRBV7-9 and TRBJ2-5; TRBD2 might be the D (6 bases). Per the germline V gene, CDR1 is SEHNR and CDR2 is FQNEAQ (reference sequence). This CDR3 comprises 13 residues. Trimming removed 11 bases at V and 1 base at J, with 14 bases between. Here the CDR3 reads CAGGAGPQETQYF. Here the CDR3 DNA reads TGTGCCGGAGGGGCGGGGCCCCAAGAGACCCAGTACTTC.